The 22 T cell receptor beta chains below all came from one sample that was sequenced in a study of T cells after yellow fever vaccination. From the 5' RACE reads, TCRdb called clonotypes with MiXCR, one entry per CDR3 protein. This sample yields 300,000 or so distinct CDR3 sequences, of which less than 9.5% are seen a single time; over 3% belongs to the top ten. The sequenced sample was CD4+ T cells sorted from PBMCs, obtained 5 days after the yellow fever booster vaccination. The receptors were sampled from a man aged 18-30 years who received the YFV17D yellow fever vaccine.

This clonotype has more than one count but fewer than ten. The chain joins TRBV30 to TRBJ1-1, with D possibly matching TRBD1 (5 bases). V was pared by 3 bases and J by 2 bases, with 10 bases between. The CDR3 contains 13 residues. Germline values: CDR1 GTSNPN, CDR2 SVGIG (reference sequence). Written as DNA, the CDR3 is TGTGCCTGGAGAGGGCAGGGAAACACTGAAGCTTTCTTT. Its translation: CAWRGQGNTEAFF. Filled out from reference TRBV30 and TRBJ1-1, the complete variable domain reads SQTIHQWPATLVQPVGSPLSLECTVEGTSNPNLYWYRQAAGRGLQLLFYSVGIGQISSEVPQNLSASRPQDRQFILSSKKLLLSDSGFYLCAWRGQGNTEAFFGQGTRLTVV.

The chain has TRBV4-3 and TRBJ2-2; D is perhaps TRBD1 or TRBD2 (5 bases each). This CDR3 comprises 17 residues. With 4 bases removed from V and 3 bases from J, the gap between germline ends came to 18 bases. CDR1 and CDR2 from the germline V gene are LGHNA and YSLEER. The CDR3 loop is CASSLTRDLRDTGELFF. CDR3 coding DNA: TGCGCCAGCAGCCTTACCCGGGACCTGAGGGACACCGGGGAGCTGTTTTTT.

This clonotype was seen repeatedly, ten times or more. This sequence joins TRBV5-1 and TRBJ1-1; unclear D gene. This CDR3 contains 15 residues. Trimming cost V 0 bases and J 5 bases, with 14 bases left between them. Germline CDR1 and CDR2: SGHRS and YFSETQ. The CDR3 sequence: CASSLGRAFGTEAFF. The DNA for the CDR3 is TGCGCCAGCAGCTTGGGTAGGGCGTTTGGGACTGAAGCTTTCTTT.

Ten or more counts support this clonotype. The CDR3 DNA is TGTGCCAGCAGATCCCACCCGTGGGGCTCTAACTATGGCTACACCTTC. Its translation is CASRSHPWGSNYGYTF. This chain joins TRBV6-5 and TRBJ1-2, with D perhaps TRBD1 (5 bases). CDR3 length: 16 residues. Between the trimmed V and J ends, which lost 6 bases and 0 bases, there was a span of 17 bases. From germline, CDR1 is MNHEY and CDR2 SVGAGI.

This chain connects TRBV6-5 to TRBJ1-5; D unclear. CDR3 length: 13 residues. Trimming removed 1 base from V and 0 bases from J, with 1 base in between. Germline CDR1 is MNHEY and CDR2 is SVGAGI. The CDR3 loop reads CASSYFSNQPQHF. The CDR3 DNA reads TGTGCCAGCAGTTACTTTAGCAATCAGCCCCAGCATTTT.

In its sample, this clonotype was seen a few times. The chain uses TRBV7-2 and TRBJ2-5; the D gene is possibly TRBD1 (6 bases). With 3 bases removed from V and 6 bases from J, the gap between germline ends came to 11 bases. Germline assignment: CDR1 SGHTA and CDR2 FQGNSA. This CDR3 is 13 amino acids long. In nucleotides, the CDR3 is TGTGCCAGCAGCTTTGACAGGCGACAGACCCAGTACTTC. Residues: CASSFDRRQTQYF.

The table lists this clonotype with many counts. The chain recombines TRBV6-4 with TRBJ1-5, with TRBD1 matching 8 bases. Germline CDR1 reads MRHNA; CDR2 reads SNTAGT. V was pared by 6 bases and J by 3 bases, with 16 bases of the junction left unmatched. This CDR3 comprises 18 residues. CDR3 residues: CASRAAPRDRILNQPQHF. DNA for the CDR3: TGTGCCAGCAGAGCGGCCCCCCGGGACAGGATCCTCAATCAGCCCCAGCATTTT.

The genes are TRBV7-6 and TRBJ1-5, with 8 bases identical to TRBD1. The CDR3 has 17 residues. CDR1 is SGHVS, CDR2 FNYEAQ, per germline. V lost 1 base, J lost 4 bases, and 9 bases stayed unmatched. The CDR3 sequence: CASSLGQGSNGNQPQHF. The CDR3 coding sequence is TGTGCCAGCAGCTTAGGACAGGGGTCGAATGGTAATCAGCCCCAGCATTTT.

V is TRBV5-4 and J is TRBJ1-4; no firm D call. The V and J ends lost 4 bases and 8 bases respectively, with 15 bases between them. CDR3 length: 14 residues. Germline V lookup: CDR1 SGHNT, CDR2 YYREEE (reference sequence). CDR3 DNA sequence: TGTGCCAGCAGCCGACCGGGATCTGAGGAAAAACTGTTTTTT. Its translation: CASSRPGSEEKLFF.

The chain joins TRBV12-3 or TRBV12-4 to TRBJ2-7, with D perhaps given as TRBD1 or TRBD2 (5 bases each). Trimming took 5 bases from V and 11 from J, leaving 13 bases between them. This CDR3 contains 11 residues. The chain's CDR3 is CASSDRGREYF. CDR3 sequence (DNA): TGTGCCAGCAGTGACCGGGGCAGGGAGTACTTC.

In this sample, this clonotype turned up many times. V gene TRBV18 combines with J gene TRBJ2-7, with D unclear. V gave up 3 bases and J gave up 2 bases, with 8 bases separating them. Germline V CDR1 and CDR2: KGHSH, LQKENI. This CDR3 spans 13 amino acids. For the CDR3, the DNA is TGTGCCAGCTCACCGGACGGAACCTACGAGCAGTACTTC. Protein sequence: CASSPDGTYEQYF.

This clonotype turned up a few times. The rearrangement uses TRBV7-6 and TRBJ1-1, with D perhaps matching TRBD1 (5 bases). Trimming stripped 5 bases from V and 1 base from J, with 14 bases between. CDR1 SGHVS and CDR2 FNYEAQ come from the germline V gene. This CDR3 spans 15 amino acids. CDR3 amino acids: CASSDWTTSNTEAFF. As DNA, the CDR3 is TGTGCCAGCAGCGATTGGACAACGTCGAACACTGAAGCTTTCTTT.

This clonotype has more than one count but fewer than ten. The J gene is TRBJ2-6, the V gene TRBV5-1, with D possibly being TRBD1 (5 bases). The V end lost 4 bases, the J end lost 0 bases, and 11 bases lay between the germline ends. This CDR3 spans 16 amino acids. CDR1 and CDR2 (germline): SGHRS, YFSETQ. CDR3 amino acids: CASSQTASSGANVLTF. CDR3 DNA: TGCGCCAGCAGCCAGACAGCCAGCTCTGGGGCCAACGTCCTGACTTTC.

This chain connects TRBV20-1 to TRBJ2-7, with unresolved D. The CDR3 has 17 residues. The ends were cut back, 1 base at V and 1 base at J, with 20 bases in the middle. Per germline, CDR1 DFQATT and CDR2 SNEGSKA (reference sequence). The CDR3, as DNA: TGCAGTGCTAGAGCGGTCGGACCGGACCTTTGGTCCTACGAGCAGTACTTC. It yields the protein CSARAVGPDLWSYEQYF.

This sequence joins TRBV6-6 and TRBJ2-3; D is undetermined. Germline CDR1 reads MNHNY; CDR2 reads SVGAGI (reference sequence). V was cut by 7 bases and J by 5 bases, with 10 bases left in between. The CDR3 is 12 amino acids. The CDR3 loop reads CASTFKGDTQYF. The CDR3 bases are TGTGCCAGCACGTTTAAGGGAGATACGCAGTATTTT.

This clonotype was counted at least ten times. The chain links TRBV11-2 to TRBJ1-1, with D perhaps matching TRBD1 (6 bases). The CDR3 runs to 14 residues. Germline V gene lookup returns CDR1 SGHAT and CDR2 FQNNGV. Trimming stripped 2 bases from V and 1 base from J, with 8 bases between. CDR3 in amino acids: CASSLTTGNTEAFF. Written as DNA, the CDR3 is TGTGCCAGCAGCTTAACGACAGGGAACACTGAAGCTTTCTTT.

This rearrangement joins TRBV20-1 to TRBJ1-2; possibly TRBD1 for D (5 bases). Trimming shortened V by 6 bases and J by 3 bases, and 14 bases separated the two germline ends. From germline, CDR1 is DFQATT and CDR2 SNEGSKA (reference sequence). This CDR3 has 13 residues. The CDR3 sequence: CSAIQAGHYGYTF. CDR3 in DNA: TGCAGTGCAATACAGGCCGGCCACTATGGCTACACCTTC.

The chain recombines TRBV24-1 with TRBJ1-5; no reliable D call. This CDR3 region has 13 residues. Germline CDR1 and CDR2: KGHDR and SFDVKD. The ends were cut back, 5 bases at V and 3 bases at J, with 7 bases in the middle. CDR3 sequence reads: CATSGLINQPQHF. Written as DNA, the CDR3 is TGTGCCACCAGTGGCCTGATCAATCAGCCCCAGCATTTT.

In this sample, this clonotype turned up a few times. The J gene is TRBJ2-3, the V gene TRBV6-1; D call uncertain. CDR1 and CDR2 (germline): MNHNS, SASEGT. CDR3 size: 13 residues. V gave up 6 bases and J gave up 4 bases, with 11 bases separating them. In nucleotides, the CDR3 is TGTGCCAGCAGAGTTGGTGGGGCAGATACGCAGTATTTT. This encodes CASRVGGADTQYF.

This clonotype was seen many times. This chain connects TRBV7-9 to TRBJ1-4, with 10 bases that match TRBD1. The CDR3 sequence is 20 residues long. The V segment lost 6 bases and the J segment 8 bases; nucleotides outside the gene matches: 24. Per germline, CDR1 SEHNR and CDR2 FQNEAQ (reference sequence). The CDR3 loop reads CASSFNLWDRGGQSGEKLFF. In DNA form, the CDR3 reads TGTGCCAGCAGTTTCAACCTCTGGGACAGGGGAGGCCAAAGTGGCGAAAAACTGTTTTTT. The complete variable domain, with remaining parts taken from reference TRBV7-9 and TRBJ1-4, reads DTGVSQNPRHKITKRGQNVTFRCDPISEHNRLYWYRQTLGQGPEFLTYFQNEAQLEKSRLLSDRFSAERPKGSFSTLEIQRTEQGDSAMYLCASSFNLWDRGGQSGEKLFFGSGTQLSVL.

The table lists this clonotype with a few counts. The chain carries TRBV20-1 and TRBJ2-1; 10 bases align to TRBD2. The germline V gene has CDR1 DFQATT and CDR2 SNEGSKA (reference sequence). There are 15 residues in the CDR3. Trimming cost V 5 bases and J 5 bases; bases outside gene matches: 9. The CDR3 protein is CSAHAGTSVHNEQFF. The CDR3 bases are TGCAGTGCTCACGCCGGGACTAGCGTCCACAATGAGCAGTTCTTC.

This clonotype turned up a few times. The chain employs TRBV20-1 and TRBJ1-5; 7 bases fit TRBD1. The CDR3 runs to 12 residues. J gave up 7 bases and V 6 bases, and 6 bases lay outside the gene matches. Germline lookup yields CDR1 DFQATT and CDR2 SNEGSKA (reference sequence). The CDR3 is CSAVTGDQPQHF. The CDR3, as DNA: TGCAGTGCAGTTACAGGGGACCAGCCCCAGCATTTT.